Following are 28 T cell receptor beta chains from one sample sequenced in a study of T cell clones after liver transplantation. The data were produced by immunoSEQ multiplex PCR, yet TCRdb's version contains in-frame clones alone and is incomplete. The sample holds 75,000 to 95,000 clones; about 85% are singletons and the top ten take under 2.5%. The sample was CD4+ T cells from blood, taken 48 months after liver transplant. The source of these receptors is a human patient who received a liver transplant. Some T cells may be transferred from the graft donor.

DNA of the CDR3: TGTGCCAGCAGCCGAGCTCTTGTGGGAGGTGAGCAGTTCTTC. It is translated as CASSRALVGGEQFF. This rearrangement joins TRBV4-2 to TRBJ2-1, with D possibly matching TRBD2 (6 bases). V was cut by 4 bases and J by 9 bases, with 16 bases left in between. Looked up from germline, CDR1 is LGHNA and CDR2 is YNFKEQ. This CDR3 has 14 amino acids.

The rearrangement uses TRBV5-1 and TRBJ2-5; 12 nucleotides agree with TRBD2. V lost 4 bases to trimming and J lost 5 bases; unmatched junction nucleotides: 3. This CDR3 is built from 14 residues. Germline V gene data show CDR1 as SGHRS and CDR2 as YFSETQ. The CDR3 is CASSQGTSGETQYF. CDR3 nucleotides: TGCGCCAGCAGCCAAGGGACTAGCGGGGAGACCCAGTACTTC.

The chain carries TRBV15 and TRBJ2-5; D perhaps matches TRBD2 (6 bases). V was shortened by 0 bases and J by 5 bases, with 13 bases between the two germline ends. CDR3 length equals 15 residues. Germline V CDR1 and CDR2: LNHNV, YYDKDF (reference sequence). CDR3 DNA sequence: TGTGCCACCAGCAGAGATCGGATCGGAGGGGAGACCCAGTACTTC. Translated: CATSRDRIGGETQYF.

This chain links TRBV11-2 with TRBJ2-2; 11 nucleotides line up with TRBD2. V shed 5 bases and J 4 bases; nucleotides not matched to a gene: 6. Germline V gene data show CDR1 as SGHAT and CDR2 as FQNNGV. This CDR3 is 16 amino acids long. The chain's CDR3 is CASSRSSGGPTGELFF. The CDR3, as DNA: TGTGCCAGCAGCCGTTCTAGCGGGGGGCCCACCGGGGAGCTGTTTTTT.

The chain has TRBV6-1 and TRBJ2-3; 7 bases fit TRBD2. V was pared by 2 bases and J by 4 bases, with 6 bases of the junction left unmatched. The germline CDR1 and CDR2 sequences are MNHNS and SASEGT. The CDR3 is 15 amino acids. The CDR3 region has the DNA TGTGCCAGCAGTGAAAGACTAGCTATGGCAGATACGCAGTATTTT. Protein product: CASSERLAMADTQYF.

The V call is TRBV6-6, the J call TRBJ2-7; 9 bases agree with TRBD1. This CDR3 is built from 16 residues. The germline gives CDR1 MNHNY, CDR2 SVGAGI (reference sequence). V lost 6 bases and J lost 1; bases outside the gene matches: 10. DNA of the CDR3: TGTGCCAGCAGCGACTCGCAACAGGGGGCATCCTACGAGCAGTACTTC. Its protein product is CASSDSQQGASYEQYF.

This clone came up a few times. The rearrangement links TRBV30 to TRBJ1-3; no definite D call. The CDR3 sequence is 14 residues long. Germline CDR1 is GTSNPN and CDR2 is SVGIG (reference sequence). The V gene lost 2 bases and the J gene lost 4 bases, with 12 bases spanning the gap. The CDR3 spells CAWSKGSDGNTIYF. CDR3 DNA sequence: TGTGCCTGGAGTAAGGGTTCGGACGGAAACACCATATATTTT.

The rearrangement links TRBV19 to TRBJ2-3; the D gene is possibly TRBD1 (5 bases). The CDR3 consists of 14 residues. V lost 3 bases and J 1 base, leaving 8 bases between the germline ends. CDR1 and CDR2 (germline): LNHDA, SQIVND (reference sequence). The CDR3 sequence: CASSITGGTDTQYF. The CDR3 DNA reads TGTGCCAGTAGTATCACAGGTGGCACAGATACGCAGTATTTT.

The CDR3 reads CASSYSGSGQSSPLHF. The CDR3, as DNA: TGTGCCAGCAGTTACTCGGGTTCAGGACAGAGTTCACCCCTCCACTTT. This chain connects TRBV6-5 to TRBJ1-6, with D tentatively TRBD1 (6 bases). CDR1 MNHEY and CDR2 SVGAGI come from the germline V gene. The CDR3 loop spans 16 amino acids. V was shortened by 0 bases and J by 9 bases, with 15 bases between the two germline ends.

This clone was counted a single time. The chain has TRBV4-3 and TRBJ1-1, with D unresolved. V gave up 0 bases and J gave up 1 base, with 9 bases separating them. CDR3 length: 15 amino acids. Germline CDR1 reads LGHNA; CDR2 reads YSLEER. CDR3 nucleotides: TGCGCCAGCAGCCAAGATTATCGGGGGAACACTGAAGCTTTCTTT. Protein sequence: CASSQDYRGNTEAFF.

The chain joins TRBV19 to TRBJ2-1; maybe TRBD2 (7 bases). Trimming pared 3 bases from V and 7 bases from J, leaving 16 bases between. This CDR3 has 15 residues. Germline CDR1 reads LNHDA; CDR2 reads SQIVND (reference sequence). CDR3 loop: CASSMSGGLINEQFF. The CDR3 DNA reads TGTGCCAGTAGTATGTCGGGGGGCCTCATAAATGAGCAGTTCTTC.

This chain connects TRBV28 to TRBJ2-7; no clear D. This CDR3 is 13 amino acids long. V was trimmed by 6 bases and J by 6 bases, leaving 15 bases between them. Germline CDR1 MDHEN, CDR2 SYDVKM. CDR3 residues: CASSLTGPPEQYF. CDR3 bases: TGTGCCAGCAGCCTCACCGGGCCGCCCGAGCAGTACTTC.

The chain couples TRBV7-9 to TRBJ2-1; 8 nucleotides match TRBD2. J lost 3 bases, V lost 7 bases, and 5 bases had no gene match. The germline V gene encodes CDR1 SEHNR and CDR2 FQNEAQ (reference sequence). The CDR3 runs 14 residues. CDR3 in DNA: TGTGCCAGCAACCCGGGACTAGACTACAATGAGCAGTTCTTC. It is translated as CASNPGLDYNEQFF.

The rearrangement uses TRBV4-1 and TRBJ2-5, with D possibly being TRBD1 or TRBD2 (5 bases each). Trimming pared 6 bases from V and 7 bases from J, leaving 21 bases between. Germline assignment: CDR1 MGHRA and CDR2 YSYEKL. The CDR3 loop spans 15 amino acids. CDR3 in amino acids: CASRSVGGPRGTQYF. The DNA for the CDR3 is TGCGCCAGCAGGTCTGTAGGAGGCCCAAGGGGGACCCAGTACTTC.

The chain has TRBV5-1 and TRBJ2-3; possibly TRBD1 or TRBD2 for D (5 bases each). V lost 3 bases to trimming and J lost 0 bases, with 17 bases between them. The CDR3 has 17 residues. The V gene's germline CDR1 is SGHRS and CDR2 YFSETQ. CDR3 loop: CASSSVPGRLSTDTQYF. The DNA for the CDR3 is TGCGCCAGCAGCTCGGTCCCGGGACGCCTTAGCACAGATACGCAGTATTTT.

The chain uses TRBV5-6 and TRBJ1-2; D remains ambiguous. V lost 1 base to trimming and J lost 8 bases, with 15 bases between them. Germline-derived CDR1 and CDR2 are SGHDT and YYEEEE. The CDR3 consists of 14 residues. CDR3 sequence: CASSLPSYTSGYTF. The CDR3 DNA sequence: TGTGCCAGCAGCTTGCCCTCCTATACTAGCGGCTACACCTTC.

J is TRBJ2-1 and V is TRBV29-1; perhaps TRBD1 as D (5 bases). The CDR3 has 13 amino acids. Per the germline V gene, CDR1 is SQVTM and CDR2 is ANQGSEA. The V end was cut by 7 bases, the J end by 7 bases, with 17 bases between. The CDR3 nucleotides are TGCAGCGCAGCTACAGGATTCCAAAATGAGCAGTTCTTC. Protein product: CSAATGFQNEQFF.

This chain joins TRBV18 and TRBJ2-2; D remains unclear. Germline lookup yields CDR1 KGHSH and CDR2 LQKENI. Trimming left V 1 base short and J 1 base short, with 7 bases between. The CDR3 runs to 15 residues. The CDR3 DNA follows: TGTGCCAGCTCACCACTTGTAAAGAACACCGGGGAGCTGTTTTTT. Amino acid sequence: CASSPLVKNTGELFF.

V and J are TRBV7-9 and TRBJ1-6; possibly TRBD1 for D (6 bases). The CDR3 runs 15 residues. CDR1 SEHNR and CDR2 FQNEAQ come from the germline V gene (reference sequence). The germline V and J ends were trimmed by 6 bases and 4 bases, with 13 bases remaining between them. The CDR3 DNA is TGTGCCAGCAGTAAACAGGGAGAGTATAATTCACCCCTCCACTTT. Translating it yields CASSKQGEYNSPLHF.

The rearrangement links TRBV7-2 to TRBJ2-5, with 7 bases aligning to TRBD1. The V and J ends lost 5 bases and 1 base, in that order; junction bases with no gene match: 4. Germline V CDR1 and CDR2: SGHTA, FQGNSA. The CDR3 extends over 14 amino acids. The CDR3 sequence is CASSPNRGQETQYF. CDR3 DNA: TGTGCCAGCAGCCCCAACAGGGGCCAAGAGACCCAGTACTTC.

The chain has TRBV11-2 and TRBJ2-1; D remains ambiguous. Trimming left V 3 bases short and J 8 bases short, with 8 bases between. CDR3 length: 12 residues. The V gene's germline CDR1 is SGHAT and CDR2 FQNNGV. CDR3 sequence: CASSLHLHEQFF. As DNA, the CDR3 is TGTGCCAGCAGCTTGCATCTCCATGAGCAGTTCTTC.

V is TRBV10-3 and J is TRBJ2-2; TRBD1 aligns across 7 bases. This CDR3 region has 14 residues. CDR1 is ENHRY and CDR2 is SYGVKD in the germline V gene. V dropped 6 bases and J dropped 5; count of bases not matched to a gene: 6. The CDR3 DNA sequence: TGTGCCATCAGACAGGGGTCGGGGACCGGGGAGCTGTTTTTT. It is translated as CAIRQGSGTGELFF.

The CDR3 protein is CASSPTTSGRTGELFF. As DNA, the CDR3 is TGTGCCAGCAGCCCCACGACTAGCGGGAGAACCGGGGAGCTGTTTTTT. This sequence joins TRBV7-3 and TRBJ2-2; 12 bases map to TRBD2. The V gene's germline CDR1 is SGHTA and CDR2 FQGTGA. V was clipped by 5 bases and J by 5 bases; unmatched bases: 6. The CDR3 runs 16 residues.

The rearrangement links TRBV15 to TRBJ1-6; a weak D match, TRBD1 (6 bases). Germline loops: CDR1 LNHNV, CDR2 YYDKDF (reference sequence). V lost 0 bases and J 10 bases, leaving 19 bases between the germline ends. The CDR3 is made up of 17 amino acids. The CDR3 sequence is CATSRDGQILTGSPLHF. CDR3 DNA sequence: TGTGCCACCAGCAGAGATGGACAGATCCTTACGGGGTCACCCCTCCACTTT.

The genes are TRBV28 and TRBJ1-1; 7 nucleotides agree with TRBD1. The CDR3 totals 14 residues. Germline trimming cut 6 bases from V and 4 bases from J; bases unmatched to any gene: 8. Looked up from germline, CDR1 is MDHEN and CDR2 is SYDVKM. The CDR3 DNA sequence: TGTGCCAGCAGCCTAAGACAGGGCCCCACTGAAGCTTTCTTT. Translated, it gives CASSLRQGPTEAFF.

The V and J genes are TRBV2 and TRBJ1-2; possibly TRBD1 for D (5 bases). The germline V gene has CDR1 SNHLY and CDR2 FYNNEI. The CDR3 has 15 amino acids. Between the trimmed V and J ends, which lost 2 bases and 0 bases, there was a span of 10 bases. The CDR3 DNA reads TGTGCCAGCAGTGAATTAAGGGGAACTAACTATGGCTACACCTTC. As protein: CASSELRGTNYGYTF.

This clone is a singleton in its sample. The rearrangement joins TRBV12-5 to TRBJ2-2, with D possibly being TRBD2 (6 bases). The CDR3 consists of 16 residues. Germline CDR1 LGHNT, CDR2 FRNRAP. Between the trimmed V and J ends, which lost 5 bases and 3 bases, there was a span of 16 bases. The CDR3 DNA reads TGTGCTAGTGGTCCCTCTACGGGACTGTACACCGGGGAGCTGTTTTTT. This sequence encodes CASGPSTGLYTGELFF.

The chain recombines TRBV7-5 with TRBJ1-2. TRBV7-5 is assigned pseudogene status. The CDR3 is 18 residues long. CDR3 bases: TGTGTCAGAAGCTGTCGATATAACCACCCACCCCTAAACTATGGCTACACCTTC. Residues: CVRSCRYNHPPLNYGYTF.